The text below deals with one TCR beta chain. Its antigen is undetermined. These data are taken from a study of T cell responses to AZD1222 COVID-19 vaccine. General study findings and limits: There were repertoire samples only from the period after the peak T cell response. There were mostly white British donors and more females than males, and clonal diversity was possibly underestimated.

This CDR3 is 13 amino acids long. The V end was cut by 4 bases, the J end by 0 bases, with 6 bases between. Germline V gene sequence: CDR1 SGHRS, CDR2 YFSETQ. The protocol was immunoSEQ multiplex PCR, while the TCRdb copy is restricted to in-frame clones and leaves out a portion. The sample shows about 150,000 clones, approximately 88% of them seen only once. Here the sequenced sample was peripheral blood, taken on day 0 of AZD1222 vaccination. This clonotype originated in an adult in good health. The V gene is TRBV5-1, the J gene TRBJ2-3; D is unresolved. The CDR3 DNA follows: TGCGCCAGCAGCCCCCTTAGCACAGATACGCAGTATTTT. Translation: CASSPLSTDTQYF.